This passage covers 5 T cell receptor beta chains from one sample sequenced in a study of cytomegalovirus exposure and HLA in healthy donors. PCR amplification relied on 60 Vbeta primers (plus 13 Jbeta primers). Data came from immunoSEQ multiplex PCR; TCRdb stores just in-frame clones and leaves some out. Among some 150,000 clones listed, 75% to 80% were seen once. The specimen sequenced was PBMCs. The receptors stem from a male donor in good health and CMV-seronegative.

The sample holds a few counts of this clone. This rearrangement joins TRBV15 to TRBJ2-5; D perhaps matches TRBD2 (6 bases). CDR1 and CDR2 (germline): LNHNV, YYDKDF (reference sequence). CDR3 size: 14 residues. V lost 1 base and J lost 4, with 10 bases in between. CDR3 residues: CATSRGTSPETQYF. The CDR3 DNA follows: TGTGCCACCAGCAGAGGTACTAGCCCAGAGACCCAGTACTTC.

This chain links TRBV7-9 with TRBJ1-2; 9 bases line up with TRBD1. CDR1 SEHNR and CDR2 FQNEAQ come from the germline V gene (reference sequence). The CDR3 contains 14 residues. The V segment lost 5 bases and the J segment 4 bases; nucleotides outside the gene matches: 5. Here the CDR3 DNA reads TGTGCCAGCAGCGGGGACAGGGTTGGCTATGGCTACACCTTC. This codes for CASSGDRVGYGYTF.

Note on this clone: At one boundary the junction diverges from the germline segment, which might be a read error. The V gene is TRBV7-9, the J gene TRBJ1-5, with 10 nucleotides matching TRBD1. CDR1 is SEHNR, CDR2 FQNEAQ, per germline (reference sequence). The CDR3 spans 17 residues. CDR3 residues: CSSRQPGQGICCQPQHF. The CDR3 region has the DNA TGTTCCAGCAGGCAACCGGGACAGGGGATATGCTGTCAGCCCCAGCATTTT.

The CDR3 loop is CASSLAEGAEQYF. As DNA, the CDR3 is TGTGCCAGCAGCTTAGCGGAGGGGGCCGAGCAGTACTTC. V gene TRBV7-6 combines with J gene TRBJ2-7; a weak D match, TRBD1 (7 bases). Germline CDR1 reads SGHVS; CDR2 reads FNYEAQ. CDR3 length: 13 amino acids. Trimming took 0 bases from V and 6 from J, leaving 9 bases between them.

The chain links TRBV9 to TRBJ1-2, with 10 bases aligning to TRBD1. Germline V gene sequence: CDR1 SGDLS, CDR2 YYNGEE. V lost 0 bases and J lost 6; bases outside the gene matches: 8. The CDR3 totals 16 residues. CDR3 in amino acids: CASSVGMGDRGNGYTF. The CDR3 DNA reads as TGTGCCAGCAGCGTAGGAATGGGGGACAGGGGAAATGGCTACACCTTC.